These T cell receptor beta chains were read from a single sample in a study of Graves' ophthalmopathy and Graves' hyperthyroidism. TCRdb reanalysed the multiplex PCR reads using MiXCR and keeps one entry per CDR3 protein. The table shows 340,000 or so distinct CDR3 sequences, with 17% occurring only once. The specimen was peripheral blood. All receptors come from an adult man with Graves' ophthalmopathy. CDR3s include the opening cysteine and the closing phenylalanine or tryptophan. D genes are given only for firm matches. Clone size is shown for a subset of rows, as once, few, many or a class of expanded clone.

v_call	d_call	j_call	clone_size	cdr3_aa	cdr3_nt
TRBV29-1	NA	TRBJ2-5	many	CSVHIPDSPMGTQYF	TGCAGCGTTCACATCCCTGACTCGCCTATGGGGACCCAGTACTTC
TRBV11-2	NA	TRBJ2-5	many	CASSRRGVEEETQYF	TGTGCCAGCAGCCGCAGGGGGGTCGAGGAGGAGACCCAGTACTTC
TRBV12-3/TRBV12-4	TRBD1	TRBJ1-2	many	CASRPGQGRRYTF	TGTGCCAGCAGGCCTGGACAGGGGAGGCGCTACACCTTC
TRBV28	TRBD1	TRBJ1-1	NA	CASSLPGTGGGVETFF	TGTGCCAGCAGTTTACCCGGGACAGGAGGTGGGGTGGAAACTTTCTTT
TRBV5-1	NA	TRBJ2-2	many	CASSLGRAEAGELFF	TGCGCCAGCAGCTTGGGTCGGGCAGAGGCCGGGGAGCTGTTTTTT
TRBV11-2	TRBD1	TRBJ2-2	many	CASSHGQGSNTGELFF	TGTGCCAGCAGCCACGGACAGGGGAGTAACACCGGGGAGCTGTTTTTT
TRBV5-6	TRBD1	TRBJ1-5	many	CASSLGTGTQPQHF	TGTGCCAGCAGCTTGGGGACAGGGACTCAGCCCCAGCATTTT
TRBV6-5	TRBD1	TRBJ2-5	many	CASTYLGQGLRETQYF	TGTGCCAGCACCTACTTGGGACAGGGTTTACGGGAGACCCAGTACTTC
TRBV6-9	NA	TRBJ2-2	few	CASSWRAAEDTGELFF	TGTGCCAGCAGTTGGAGGGCCGCGGAGGACACCGGGGAGCTGTTTTTT
TRBV7-3	NA	TRBJ1-3	many	CASSLSGGSGNTIYF	TGTGCCAGCAGCTTAAGTGGAGGCTCTGGAAACACCATATATTTT
TRBV11-2	NA	TRBJ2-4	many	CASSLARGFGNIQYF	TGTGCCAGCAGCTTAGCGAGGGGATTTGGAAACATTCAGTACTTC
TRBV7-2	NA	TRBJ1-2	many	CASSLDLSNYGYTF	TGTGCCAGCAGCTTAGACCTGTCTAACTATGGCTACACCTTC
TRBV11-2	NA	TRBJ1-2	many	CASSLWDPSGGYTF	TGTGCCAGCAGCTTATGGGACCCCTCGGGTGGCTACACCTTC